This TCR beta chain was sequenced during a study of OX40 agonist ivuxolimab in advanced cancers. Only in-frame clones appear in the TCRdb table, and some are missing; sequencing was by immunoSEQ multiplex PCR. The sample has 55,000 to 70,000 clones, approximately 85% seen once; the top ten hold 4.7%. Note on this clone: The antigen is undetermined.

Overall study findings and caveats: The authors did not determine the antigen specificity of the expanded peripheral T cells.

CDR3 length: 13 residues. The germline gives CDR1 MDHEN, CDR2 SYDVKM. Trimming removed 5 bases from V and 3 bases from J, with 11 bases in between. This TCR was sampled from an adult with an advanced solid tumor such as melanoma, head and neck, liver or kidney cancer. Sequences were derived from CD4+ or CD8+ T cells sorted from blood, sampled in a trial of the OX40 agonist ivuxolimab. The gene calls are TRBV28 and TRBJ2-7; unclear D gene. The CDR3 region is CASSPKEVYEQYF. The CDR3, as DNA: TGTGCCAGCAGTCCCAAAGAGGTCTACGAGCAGTACTTC.